Shown below are 30 T cell receptor beta chains from a single sample sequenced in a study of Ad26.COV2.S vaccination and SARS-CoV-2 variants. Treatment: around 19 received Ad26.COV2.S at low or high dose, single or two shots; 5 received placebo; per-sample allocation not given. Sampling happened 63 days after the first vaccine or placebo injection. Measured with immunoSEQ multiplex PCR; TCRdb has only the in-frame clones, and not every one. Among around 450,000 clones listed, approximately 89% were seen once. Sequenced material: peripheral blood, taken in a trial of Ad26.COV2.S vaccine versus placebo. Every receptor here comes from a person between 18 and 65 years old who received the Ad26.COV2.S COVID-19 vaccine or a placebo.

The CDR3 nucleotides are TGCGCCAGCAGCCCCCAAACCACAGGAGATGGCTACACCTTC. Residues: CASSPQTTGDGYTF. The rearrangement links TRBV5-1 to TRBJ1-2; possible D gene TRBD1, 5 bases. V was clipped by 4 bases and J by 6 bases, with 16 bases between them. Germline CDR1 SGHRS, CDR2 YFSETQ. CDR3 length: 14 residues.

The CDR3 reads CASSLGGQIEAFF. In DNA, the CDR3 is TGTGCCAGCAGCTTGGGCGGTCAGATTGAAGCTTTCTTT. V is TRBV5-4 and J is TRBJ1-1; D remains unclear. Germline CDR1 reads SGHNT; CDR2 reads YYREEE (reference sequence). The CDR3 sequence is 13 residues long. Trimming took off 0 bases at V and 7 bases at J, with 10 bases between the two ends.

This clone is a singleton in its sample. The chain combines TRBV28 with TRBJ2-2; D is ambiguous. The CDR3 has 13 amino acids. Trimming pared 2 bases from V and 7 bases from J, leaving 8 bases between. Looked up from germline, CDR1 is MDHEN and CDR2 is SYDVKM. The CDR3: CASSLTFGGELFF. CDR3 DNA sequence: TGTGCCAGCAGTTTAACCTTTGGCGGGGAGCTGTTTTTT.

This clone was seen more than once but under ten times. This chain links TRBV3-1 (or the pseudogene TRBV3-2) with TRBJ1-3; D uncertain. The CDR3 totals 13 residues. V lost 8 bases and J lost 5, with 13 bases in between. Germline lookup yields CDR1 LGHDT and CDR2 YNNKEL (reference sequence). The CDR3 nucleotides read TGTGCCAGCGCAGGATCCGGTCGAAACACCATATATTTT. Its protein product is CASAGSGRNTIYF.

About this clone itself: The same CDR3 also results from other DNA sequences found in this sample. The chain recombines TRBV9 with TRBJ1-6; 8 bases map to TRBD1. With 0 bases clipped from V and 9 bases from J, the junction kept 5 bases outside the gene matches. The germline CDR1 and CDR2 sequences are SGDLS and YYNGEE. The CDR3 covers 15 residues. CDR3 sequence reads: CASSVGQGAGSPLHF. The DNA for the CDR3 is TGTGCCAGCAGCGTAGGGCAGGGGGCGGGTTCACCCCTCCACTTT.

The chain links TRBV19 to TRBJ1-1; 7 nucleotides align to TRBD1. Germline V gives CDR1 LNHDA, CDR2 SQIVND (reference sequence). This CDR3 has 14 residues. V shed 4 bases and J 8 bases; nucleotides not matched to a gene: 10. The DNA for the CDR3 is TGTGCCAGTAGTACCGTAGACAGGGTAGCCGAAGCTTTCTTT. Protein product: CASSTVDRVAEAFF.

This clone has a single count. J is TRBJ2-1 and V is TRBV7-2, with 9 bases lining up with TRBD2. The length of the CDR3 is 16 residues. Germline CDR1 is SGHTA and CDR2 is FQGNSA. V shed 5 bases, J shed 4 bases, and the junction held 9 bases outside the gene matches. CDR3 DNA sequence: TGTGCCAGCAGCACCGTTAGCGGGAGTGTTTACAATGAGCAGTTCTTC. Its protein is CASSTVSGSVYNEQFF.

The CDR3 sequence is CASSATRGGVETQYF. The CDR3 DNA reads TGTGCCAGCAGCGCAACGCGGGGGGGGGTTGAGACCCAGTACTTC. The chain couples TRBV5-4 to TRBJ2-5, with 9 bases matching TRBD2. This CDR3 has 15 residues. The germline V gene encodes CDR1 SGHNT and CDR2 YYREEE (reference sequence). Trimming took 4 bases from V and 5 from J; bases not matched to a gene: 9.

The chain joins TRBV20-1 to TRBJ2-3; 7 bases map to TRBD2. The V gene's germline CDR1 is DFQATT and CDR2 SNEGSKA (reference sequence). The CDR3 has 15 residues. V gave up 3 bases and J gave up 4 bases; unmatched junction bases: 10. The CDR3 reads CSASRQRGWADTQYF. CDR3 nucleotides: TGCAGTGCTAGTCGCCAGCGGGGATGGGCAGATACGCAGTATTTT.

This rearrangement joins TRBV6-2 or TRBV6-3 to TRBJ2-7; D not resolved. This CDR3 spans 12 amino acids. Germline values: CDR1 MNHEY, CDR2 SVGEGT. The V gene lost 5 bases and the J gene lost 6 bases, with 11 bases spanning the gap. As DNA, the CDR3 is TGTGCCAGCAGTCAAGGTCCCACCGAGCAGTACGTC. This translates into CASSQGPTEQYV.

This clone was found a few times. J is TRBJ2-5 and V is TRBV27; no reliable D call. The V end was cut by 2 bases, the J end by 2 bases, with 9 bases between. Germline loops: CDR1 MNHEY, CDR2 SMNVEV (reference sequence). The CDR3 length is 14 residues. The CDR3 sequence: CASSLKSSQETQYF. CDR3 nucleotide sequence: TGTGCCAGCAGTTTAAAGTCCAGTCAAGAGACCCAGTACTTC.

J is TRBJ1-2 and V is TRBV5-1, with TRBD1 as a possible D gene (5 bases). Germline assignment: CDR1 SGHRS and CDR2 YFSETQ. The germline V and J ends were trimmed by 1 base and 7 bases, with 11 bases remaining between them. This CDR3 is 13 amino acids long. The DNA of the CDR3 is TGCGCCAGCAGCTTGAGCCCAGGGTCTGGCTACACCTTC. It specifies CASSLSPGSGYTF.

The chain employs TRBV7-9 and TRBJ1-5, with 8 bases fitting TRBD1. Losses at the gene ends were 4 bases for V and 5 bases for J; bases not matched to a gene: 10. Germline V CDR1 and CDR2: SEHNR, FQNEAQ (reference sequence). This CDR3 contains 16 residues. DNA of the CDR3: TGTGCCAGCAGCTCTGACAGGGGATTCGGGGATCAGCCCCAGCATTTT. It translates to CASSSDRGFGDQPQHF.

This chain links TRBV5-6 with TRBJ2-7; 7 nucleotides match TRBD1. Germline V gene lookup returns CDR1 SGHDT and CDR2 YYEEEE. V shed 4 bases and J 9 bases; nucleotides not matched to a gene: 16. The CDR3 consists of 15 residues. The CDR3 region has the DNA TGTGCCAGCAGCCAGGAACTACAGGGGCCCATGTGGCAGTACTTC. This gives the protein CASSQELQGPMWQYF.

This clone was seen a single time. The chain combines TRBV6-2 or TRBV6-3 with TRBJ1-1; the D is unclear. V was pared by 6 bases and J by 12 bases, with 23 bases between. Germline loops: CDR1 MNHEY, CDR2 SVGEGT. The CDR3 consists of 14 residues. CDR3 nucleotides: TGTGCCAGCAGCCGAAGTGCAGTCAGAGTATGGACTTTCTTT. Protein product: CASSRSAVRVWTFF.

This sequence joins TRBV29-1 and TRBJ1-1; D not resolved. Trimming pared 8 bases from V and 4 bases from J, leaving 8 bases between. The CDR3 is made up of 10 amino acids. Per germline, CDR1 SQVTM and CDR2 ANQGSEA. The CDR3 DNA is TGCAGCTACACGGGCACTGAAGCTTTCTTT. Residues: CSYTGTEAFF.

CDR3 loop: CATSDTHYRSDTGELFF. CDR3 bases: TGTGCCACCAGTGACACGCATTACAGGAGTGACACCGGGGAGCTGTTTTTT. The J gene is TRBJ2-2, the V gene TRBV24-1; tentatively, D is TRBD1 (5 bases). CDR1 and CDR2 (germline): KGHDR, SFDVKD. V lost 4 bases, J lost 3 bases, and 17 bases lay in between. CDR3 length: 17 amino acids.

The genes are TRBV29-1 and TRBJ2-3; D tentatively fits TRBD1 or TRBD2 (6 bases each). From germline, CDR1 is SQVTM and CDR2 ANQGSEA. CDR3 length: 15 amino acids. V gave up 0 bases and J gave up 0 bases, with 10 bases separating them. The CDR3 coding sequence is TGCAGCGTTGAAGATAGGGGGGCGAGCACAGATACGCAGTATTTT. Its translation: CSVEDRGASTDTQYF.

The J gene is TRBJ1-2, the V gene TRBV19, with D perhaps matching TRBD1 (5 bases). CDR3 size: 14 residues. V lost 1 base and J 4 bases, leaving 10 bases between the germline ends. CDR1 is LNHDA and CDR2 is SQIVND in the germline V gene (reference sequence). The CDR3 nucleotides read TGTGCCAGTAGTATAGCGGGCGGGACCTATGGCTACACCTTC. Its protein is CASSIAGGTYGYTF. Based on the CDR3 plus reference TRBV19 and TRBJ1-2, the full variable domain is DGGITQSPKYLFRKEGQNVTLSCEQNLNHDAMYWYRQDPGQGLRLIYYSQIVNDFQKGDIAEGYSVSREKKESFPLTVTSAQKNPTAFYLCASSIAGGTYGYTFGSGTRLTVV.

Remarks on this clone: Other DNA variants within this sample encode the same CDR3. This sequence joins TRBV7-3 and TRBJ2-1, with D tentatively TRBD2 (5 bases). V lost 2 bases and J 0 bases, leaving 8 bases between the germline ends. The CDR3 totals 15 residues. Germline V gene lookup returns CDR1 SGHTA and CDR2 FQGTGA. Here the CDR3 DNA reads TGTGCCAGCAGCTTATCTGGGAGCTCCTACAATGAGCAGTTCTTC. It translates to CASSLSGSSYNEQFF.

CDR3 in amino acids: CASSLRRKGSLGEQFF. As DNA, the CDR3 is TGTGCCAGCAGCTTAAGAAGGAAAGGTTCGTTGGGTGAGCAGTTCTTC. This chain uses TRBV7-2 with TRBJ2-1; D unclear. The CDR3 is 16 amino acids. CDR1 SGHTA and CDR2 FQGNSA come from the germline V gene. With 2 bases removed from V and 9 bases from J, the gap between germline ends came to 20 bases.

The chain recombines TRBV28 with TRBJ1-6; 9 bases match TRBD1. Losses at the gene ends were 3 bases for V and 8 bases for J; bases not matched to a gene: 8. CDR3 length: 16 residues. Per germline, CDR1 MDHEN and CDR2 SYDVKM. The CDR3 spells CASSFGQGPSYSPLHF. In DNA form, the CDR3 reads TGTGCCAGCAGTTTCGGACAGGGGCCGAGCTATTCACCCCTCCACTTT.

The chain carries TRBV2 and TRBJ2-5; D unclear. The V gene lost 4 bases and the J gene lost 1 base, with 19 bases spanning the gap. This CDR3 spans 17 amino acids. From germline, CDR1 is SNHLY and CDR2 FYNNEI. The CDR3 region has the DNA TGTGCCAGCAGTGGGGTGTCAGACCCGTTAACCCAAGAGACCCAGTACTTC. This encodes CASSGVSDPLTQETQYF. Combining the CDR3 with reference TRBV2 and TRBJ2-5 gives the whole variable domain EPEVTQTPSHQVTQMGQEVILRCVPISNHLYFYWYRQILGQKVEFLVSFYNNEISEKSEIFDDQFSVERPDGSNFTLKIRSTKLEDSAMYFCASSGVSDPLTQETQYFGPGTRLLVL.

The chain joins TRBV18 to TRBJ2-7; D uncertain. Looked up from germline, CDR1 is KGHSH and CDR2 is LQKENI. V was shortened by 4 bases and J by 2 bases, with 9 bases between the two germline ends. This CDR3 is 13 amino acids long. CDR3 in DNA: TGTGCCAGCTCACAGGGAACCACCTACGAGCAGTACTTC. Protein: CASSQGTTYEQYF.

CDR3 sequence (DNA): TGTGCCAGCAGTCCTAGGATTAGCGGGAGGTACCTGGATGAGCAGTTCTTC. The encoded protein is CASSPRISGRYLDEQFF. The chain combines TRBV11-2 with TRBJ2-1, with 10 bases lining up with TRBD2. J gave up 8 bases and V 6 bases, and 16 bases lay outside the gene matches. The CDR3 loop spans 17 amino acids. Germline lookup yields CDR1 SGHAT and CDR2 FQNNGV.

The chain links TRBV30 to TRBJ2-3; no definite D call. The CDR3 extends over 15 amino acids. The germline CDR1 and CDR2 sequences are GTSNPN and SVGIG (reference sequence). With 3 bases removed from V and 6 bases from J, the gap between germline ends came to 19 bases. Here the CDR3 DNA reads TGTGCCTGGAGCCCGGACGTCACTTTAGGGGATACGCAGTATTTT. Protein sequence: CAWSPDVTLGDTQYF.

This chain joins TRBV5-1 and TRBJ2-1; the D is unclear. V was shortened by 0 bases and J by 6 bases, with 4 bases between the two germline ends. CDR3 length: 12 residues. CDR1 and CDR2 from the germline V gene are SGHRS and YFSETQ. The CDR3 loop reads CASSLGPNEQFF. In DNA form, the CDR3 reads TGCGCCAGCAGCTTGGGCCCCAATGAGCAGTTCTTC.

The gene calls are TRBV4-2 and TRBJ2-1; no firm D call. Per the germline V gene, CDR1 is LGHNA and CDR2 is YNFKEQ. Between the trimmed V and J ends, which lost 0 bases and 6 bases, there was a span of 18 bases. The CDR3 sequence is 17 residues long. The CDR3 DNA reads as TGTGCCAGCAGCCAAGATCACCGGGCCATCCCGGGCAATGAGCAGTTCTTC. Protein product: CASSQDHRAIPGNEQFF.

This chain connects TRBV7-9 to TRBJ2-1; TRBD1 or TRBD2 may be the D gene (7 bases each). The germline V gene encodes CDR1 SEHNR and CDR2 FQNEAQ (reference sequence). V was shortened by 4 bases and J by 6 bases, with 22 bases between the two germline ends. The CDR3 extends over 17 amino acids. The CDR3 coding sequence is TGTGCCAGCAGCTCCAGGGGGGAGGGGAACATGGGCAATGAGCAGTTCTTC. This gives the protein CASSSRGEGNMGNEQFF.

This clone was counted only a few times. The V gene is TRBV30, the J gene TRBJ2-7, with 7 bases lining up with TRBD1. The CDR3 totals 15 residues. V dropped 2 bases and J dropped 4; count of bases not matched to a gene: 11. CDR1 is GTSNPN, CDR2 SVGIG, per germline (reference sequence). The CDR3 is CAWSNARGRRYEQYF. The DNA of the CDR3 is TGTGCCTGGAGTAATGCAAGGGGGCGAAGGTACGAGCAGTACTTC.